These 14 T cell receptor beta chains came from one sample sequenced in a study of T cells in Graves' hyperthyroidism and ophthalmopathy. Amplification of TCR beta CDR3 regions used RNA as the template. An initial round of RT-PCR targeting the TCR CDR3 relied on the HTBI primer set. TCRdb reprocessed the multiplex PCR reads with MiXCR, giving one entry per CDR3 protein. The sample yields some 340,000 distinct CDR3 sequences, approximately 15% seen once. Source material: blood. Receptor source: a middle-aged woman with Graves' ophthalmopathy.

This clonotype has more than one count but fewer than ten. The chain couples TRBV5-5 to TRBJ1-2, with 7 nucleotides matching TRBD1. The V gene's germline CDR1 is SGHKS and CDR2 YYEKEE (reference sequence). This CDR3 is built from 15 residues. Trimming cost V 4 bases and J 8 bases; bases outside gene matches: 14. The CDR3 DNA reads as TGTGCCAGCAGCGACCGGGACAGTCCTATGGGGGGCTACACCTTC. As protein: CASSDRDSPMGGYTF.

In its sample, this clonotype was seen a few times. The J gene is TRBJ1-5, the V gene TRBV4-1; no clear D. Deletions cut 0 bases from V and 5 bases from J, with 11 bases between. CDR1 MGHRA and CDR2 YSYEKL come from the germline V gene. The CDR3 is 15 residues long. In DNA form, the CDR3 reads TGCGCCAGCAGCCAAGATGAAGGGCTTTATCAGCCCCAGCATTTT. Translation: CASSQDEGLYQPQHF.

This clonotype occurred many times. This sequence joins TRBV19 and TRBJ1-4, with a tentative D call TRBD1 (5 bases). The V end was cut by 4 bases, the J end by 6 bases, with 21 bases between. Germline V lookup: CDR1 LNHDA, CDR2 SQIVND (reference sequence). This CDR3 has 17 residues. In nucleotides, the CDR3 is TGTGCCAGTAGTAGAATCATAACAGGAGGCCTGGATGAAAAACTGTTTTTT. Its translation: CASSRIITGGLDEKLFF.

This clonotype was counted ten times or more. The genes are TRBV7-2 and TRBJ2-1; 8 bases match TRBD2. Trimming cost V 5 bases and J 7 bases; bases outside gene matches: 4. Germline V gives CDR1 SGHTA, CDR2 FQGNSA. This CDR3 has 13 amino acids. CDR3 bases: TGTGCCAGCAGCACATCTAGCGGGAATGAGCAGTTCTTC. This encodes CASSTSSGNEQFF.

Ten or more counts support this clonotype. The rearrangement joins TRBV6-6 to TRBJ2-1, with TRBD2 identical over 9 bases. CDR1 and CDR2 from the germline V gene are MNHNY and SVGAGI (reference sequence). J was trimmed by 2 bases and V by 2 bases; bases with no gene match: 7. The CDR3 covers 17 residues. The CDR3 region is CASSYVPLAGPYNEQFF. The CDR3 coding sequence is TGTGCCAGCAGTTACGTCCCTCTAGCGGGACCCTACAATGAGCAGTTCTTC.

This clonotype has only one observation. V is TRBV20-1 and J is TRBJ2-7; no firm D call. Trimming took 3 bases from V and 2 from J, leaving 8 bases between them. Germline lookup yields CDR1 DFQATT and CDR2 SNEGSKA (reference sequence). The CDR3 extends over 12 amino acids. CDR3 nucleotide sequence: TGCAGTGCTAGGCCGGACCCCTACGAGCAGTACTTC. Its translation: CSARPDPYEQYF.

This clonotype appeared a few times. A junction boundary mismatches the germline segment, possibly from a read error. The chain combines TRBV28 with TRBJ2-6; D uncertain. The germline V gene encodes CDR1 MDHEN and CDR2 SYDVKM. This CDR3 is built from 14 residues. DNA of the CDR3: TGTGCCAGCCGTTTTCGCTCTGGGGCCAACGTCCTGACTTTC. Amino acid sequence: CASRFRSGANVLTF.

The gene calls are TRBV7-2 and TRBJ2-4, with D perhaps matching TRBD2 (6 bases). The germline V gene encodes CDR1 SGHTA and CDR2 FQGNSA. V lost 6 bases, J lost 0 bases, and 9 bases lay in between. CDR3 size: 14 residues. The CDR3 sequence: CASSWGLAKNIQYF. CDR3 bases: TGTGCCAGCAGTTGGGGACTAGCCAAAAACATTCAGTACTTC.

The genes are TRBV2 and TRBJ2-5; D gene uncertain. Trimming stripped 6 bases from V and 9 bases from J, with 14 bases between. Looked up from germline, CDR1 is SNHLY and CDR2 is FYNNEI. This CDR3 has 12 amino acids. CDR3: CASRPITPAQYF. CDR3 nucleotides: TGTGCCAGCAGGCCGATAACGCCCGCCCAGTACTTC.

This clonotype was counted at least ten times. The J gene is TRBJ2-1, the V gene TRBV20-1, with 7 bases identical to TRBD2. Germline V gene sequence: CDR1 DFQATT, CDR2 SNEGSKA (reference sequence). V dropped 0 bases and J dropped 9; count of bases not matched to a gene: 8. This CDR3 comprises 14 residues. This CDR3 reads CSAREAGQASEQFF. In DNA, the CDR3 is TGCAGTGCTAGAGAAGCGGGGCAGGCTAGTGAGCAGTTCTTC.

This clonotype came up many times. This sequence joins TRBV2 and TRBJ2-5; a possible D gene is TRBD1 (5 bases). The CDR3 consists of 14 residues. The V gene lost 3 bases and the J gene lost 4 bases, with 12 bases spanning the gap. CDR1 SNHLY and CDR2 FYNNEI come from the germline V gene. This CDR3 is CASSDKGVGETQYF. CDR3 bases: TGTGCCAGCAGTGATAAAGGGGTGGGAGAGACCCAGTACTTC. Full variable domain (rest looked up from reference TRBV2 and TRBJ2-5): EPEVTQTPSHQVTQMGQEVILRCVPISNHLYFYWYRQILGQKVEFLVSFYNNEISEKSEIFDDQFSVERPDGSNFTLKIRSTKLEDSAMYFCASSDKGVGETQYFGPGTRLLVL.

This clonotype was detected only a few times. The chain recombines TRBV5-8 with TRBJ1-5; no firm D call. CDR3 length: 17 amino acids. Germline V lookup: CDR1 SGHTS, CDR2 YDEGEE. Trimming took off 4 bases at V and 2 bases at J, with 19 bases between the two ends. CDR3: CASSRGYGSDGNQPQHF. In nucleotides, the CDR3 is TGTGCCAGCAGCCGCGGGTACGGATCGGATGGCAATCAGCCCCAGCATTTT. Drawing the rest from reference TRBV5-8 and TRBJ1-5, the complete variable domain is EAGVTQSPTHLIKTRGQQATLRCSPISGHTSVYWYQQALGLGLQFLLWYDEGEERNRGNFPPRFSGRQFPNYSSELNVNALELEDSALYLCASSRGYGSDGNQPQHFGDGTRLSIL.

The chain employs TRBV30 and TRBJ2-7; TRBD1 agrees at 8 bases. Germline V lookup: CDR1 GTSNPN, CDR2 SVGIG (reference sequence). The CDR3 spans 14 residues. J gave up 2 bases and V 1 base, and 4 bases lay outside the gene matches. As DNA, the CDR3 is TGTGCCTGGAGTGGCCAGGGGGCTACCTACGAGCAGTACTTC. It encodes CAWSGQGATYEQYF. The whole variable domain, filled in from reference TRBV30 and TRBJ2-7, reads SQTIHQWPATLVQPVGSPLSLECTVEGTSNPNLYWYRQAAGRGLQLLFYSVGIGQISSEVPQNLSASRPQDRQFILSSKKLLLSDSGFYLCAWSGQGATYEQYFGPGTRLTVT.

The genes are TRBV19 and TRBJ2-5; D not certain. The V gene's germline CDR1 is LNHDA and CDR2 SQIVND (reference sequence). The V end lost 3 bases, the J end lost 1 base, and 9 bases lay between the germline ends. This CDR3 has 14 amino acids. Written as DNA, the CDR3 is TGTGCCAGTAGTATCGGCTGGTCCCAAGAGACCCAGTACTTC. Protein: CASSIGWSQETQYF.